The source of this T cell receptor (beta chain) is a study of T cell changes during pregnancy in multiple sclerosis. Trimming pared 5 bases from V and 8 bases from J, leaving 18 bases between. CDR3 size: 15 residues. Germline V lookup: CDR1 SGHAT, CDR2 FQNNGV. Profiling relied on immunoSEQ multiplex PCR, and the TCRdb table lists in-frame clones only, not all of them. The data show roughly 86,000 clones, with over 80% seen just once and roughly 3% held by the top ten. This TCR derives from a female donor with multiple sclerosis, enrolled in a pregnancy study. Material: peripheral blood, obtained in the first trimester of pregnancy. The V and J genes are TRBV11-2 and TRBJ1-4, with a weak D call TRBD1 (5 bases). The CDR3 sequence: CASSPTGSVPEKLFF. CDR3 nucleotides: TGTGCCAGCAGCCCCACAGGATCCGTCCCGGAAAAACTGTTTTTT.